Listed here are 18 T cell receptor beta chains from one sample, sequenced in a study of control samples from healthy donors and cancer patients. Measured with immunoSEQ multiplex PCR; TCRdb has only the in-frame clones, and not every one. The table shows more than 100,000 clones, with around 93% occurring only once. Material: blood. These receptors were taken from a man between 18 and 29 years old in good health.

This clone was recorded at least ten times. V gene TRBV4-2 combines with J gene TRBJ1-5, with D tentatively TRBD1 (5 bases). This CDR3 contains 15 residues. CDR1 and CDR2 from the germline V gene are LGHNA and YNFKEQ. V was pared by 3 bases and J by 7 bases, with 16 bases between. The CDR3 region has the DNA TGTGCCAGCAGCCAGAAGGGGAACGGGGGACAGCCCCAGCATTTT. Protein product: CASSQKGNGGQPQHF.

The V call is TRBV27, the J call TRBJ2-2; 7 bases match TRBD1. The V and J ends lost 5 bases and 3 bases, in that order; junction bases with no gene match: 0. Germline-derived CDR1 and CDR2 are MNHEY and SMNVEV (reference sequence). CDR3 length: 13 amino acids. The CDR3 region is CASSTGDTGELFF. The CDR3 region has the DNA TGTGCCAGCAGTACAGGGGACACCGGGGAGCTGTTTTTT.

V and J are TRBV27 and TRBJ1-2, with 7 positions matching TRBD1. The CDR3 runs 16 residues. The J segment lost 4 bases and the V segment lost 5 bases, leaving 13 bases of the junction unmatched. Germline V gene data show CDR1 as MNHEY and CDR2 as SMNVEV (reference sequence). This chain's CDR3 is CASSPAPGQIFYGYTF. The DNA for the CDR3 is TGTGCCAGCAGTCCCGCCCCGGGACAGATCTTCTATGGCTACACCTTC.

This clone was seen just once. The V call is TRBV6-5, the J call TRBJ1-5; 10 bases are a match to TRBD1. The CDR3 totals 14 residues. Germline-derived CDR1 and CDR2 are MNHEY and SVGAGI. V trimming: 5 bases; J trimming: 5 bases; junction bases outside the gene matches: 3. The CDR3 DNA follows: TGTGCCAGCAGTAGAGGGACAGGGGATCAGCCCCAGCATTTT. Translated, it gives CASSRGTGDQPQHF.

The V call is TRBV5-1, the J call TRBJ2-7, with D possibly TRBD2 on 6 matching bases. CDR1 and CDR2 (germline): SGHRS, YFSETQ. The CDR3 extends over 14 amino acids. The ends were cut back, 4 bases at V and 6 bases at J, with 17 bases in the middle. Here the CDR3 DNA reads TGCGCCAGCAGCCTTTCGGGACGGGGGATCGAGCAGTACTTC. Protein: CASSLSGRGIEQYF.

This clone has only one observation. The chain joins TRBV9 to TRBJ2-7, with 7 nucleotides matching TRBD1. The CDR3 contains 14 residues. With V trimmed by 0 bases and J by 2 bases, 2 bases remained unmatched. Germline-derived CDR1 and CDR2 are SGDLS and YYNGEE. The CDR3 bases are TGTGCCAGCAGCGTAGGTCAGGGGGCCTACGAGCAGTACTTC. It encodes CASSVGQGAYEQYF.

The chain links TRBV9 to TRBJ2-5; D not resolved. This CDR3 spans 14 amino acids. Trimming removed 0 bases at V and 3 bases at J, with 9 bases between. In germline, CDR1 is SGDLS, CDR2 YYNGEE. The CDR3 here is CASSVGAGEETQYF. The DNA for the CDR3 is TGTGCCAGCAGCGTAGGGGCAGGCGAAGAGACCCAGTACTTC.

The chain couples TRBV5-1 to TRBJ2-7, with 7 bases lining up with TRBD1. The CDR3 is made up of 14 amino acids. Germline values: CDR1 SGHRS, CDR2 YFSETQ. V lost 5 bases to trimming and J lost 2 bases; unmatched junction nucleotides: 7. CDR3 nucleotide sequence: TGCGCCAGCAGGCCACCGGGACAGACCTACGAGCAGTACTTC. This translates into CASRPPGQTYEQYF.

J is TRBJ2-7 and V is TRBV6-5; TRBD1 agrees at 8 bases. The CDR3 contains 14 residues. Germline CDR1 and CDR2: MNHEY and SVGAGI. V gave up 4 bases and J gave up 1 base; unmatched junction bases: 3. The CDR3 is CASSSGQGSYEQYF. CDR3 in DNA: TGTGCCAGCAGTTCCGGACAGGGATCCTACGAGCAGTACTTC.

The V gene is TRBV7-2, the J gene TRBJ2-7, with a tentative D call TRBD2 (6 bases). Germline CDR1 and CDR2: SGHTA and FQGNSA. With 2 bases removed from V and 7 bases from J, the gap between germline ends came to 18 bases. This CDR3 has 15 residues. CDR3 sequence: CASSLNSGDLGEQYF. DNA of the CDR3: TGTGCCAGCAGCTTAAATTCGGGAGACTTGGGGGAGCAGTACTTC.

The chain has TRBV7-9 and TRBJ1-1, with D hard to call. Germline V gives CDR1 SEHNR, CDR2 FQNEAQ (reference sequence). This CDR3 contains 13 residues. Trimming removed 3 bases at V and 1 base at J, with 6 bases between. CDR3 nucleotide sequence: TGTGCCAGCAGCTTGACACCGAACACTGAAGCTTTCTTT. As protein: CASSLTPNTEAFF.

This chain uses TRBV5-6 with TRBJ1-3; the match to TRBD1 covers 7 bases. There are 17 residues in the CDR3. CDR1 and CDR2 (germline): SGHDT, YYEEEE. After removal of 2 bases from V and 0 bases from J, the junction contained 8 bases not matched to a gene. The CDR3 region is CASSFLRQGFSGNTIYF. The CDR3, as DNA: TGTGCCAGCAGCTTCTTAAGACAGGGCTTCTCTGGAAACACCATATATTTT.

This clone was seen once. The chain uses TRBV7-9 and TRBJ1-1; D is ambiguous. The CDR3 extends over 14 amino acids. Trimming pared 4 bases from V and 1 base from J, leaving 10 bases between. Germline loops: CDR1 SEHNR, CDR2 FQNEAQ (reference sequence). CDR3 DNA sequence: TGTGCCAGCAGCTCCGGACGGAAGAACACTGAAGCTTTCTTT. Translating it yields CASSSGRKNTEAFF.

The genes are TRBV2 and TRBJ2-2; maybe TRBD1 (6 bases). Germline V gene data show CDR1 as SNHLY and CDR2 as FYNNEI. The CDR3 has 14 amino acids. V was clipped by 5 bases and J by 5 bases, with 12 bases between them. The CDR3 spells CASSNRVRTGELFF. Here the CDR3 DNA reads TGTGCCAGCAGTAACAGGGTTCGGACCGGGGAGCTGTTTTTT.

The chain recombines TRBV12-5 with TRBJ2-5, with D hard to call. Germline assignment: CDR1 LGHNT and CDR2 FRNRAP. V was pared by 0 bases and J by 3 bases, with 2 bases between. The CDR3 sequence is 12 residues long. The CDR3 is CASGLVEETQYF. The CDR3 DNA reads TGTGCTAGTGGTTTGGTAGAAGAGACCCAGTACTTC.

This chain uses TRBV10-3 with TRBJ1-1; 9 bases map to TRBD1. Germline CDR1 is ENHRY and CDR2 is SYGVKD. J lost 7 bases, V lost 9 bases, and 9 bases had no gene match. The CDR3 has 13 residues. The CDR3 DNA reads as TGTGCCATAAAAACAGGGGGCGAAGGTGAAGCTTTCTTT. Its protein is CAIKTGGEGEAFF.

The chain uses TRBV2 and TRBJ2-2; tentative D call: TRBD1 (5 bases). The germline V gene encodes CDR1 SNHLY and CDR2 FYNNEI. The CDR3 is 14 residues long. The V end lost 11 bases, the J end lost 2 bases, and 15 bases lay between the germline ends. The CDR3 bases are TGTGCCCTAAGGGGTCAGTTCAACACCGGGGAGCTGTTTTTT. Translation: CALRGQFNTGELFF.

This clone showed up just once. The rearrangement uses TRBV11-3 and TRBJ2-7, with 8 nucleotides matching TRBD1. CDR1 is SGHNT and CDR2 is YENEEA in the germline V gene. V lost 6 bases to trimming and J lost 7 bases; unmatched junction nucleotides: 8. The CDR3 is made up of 13 amino acids. The CDR3, as DNA: TGTGCCAGCAGTTTGATACAGGGGGGAGAGCAGTACTTC. This codes for CASSLIQGGEQYF.